This T cell receptor beta chain appears in the sequencing data of a study of identifying expanded T cells in peripheral blood. Notes on the study in general: Over around two and four weeks, about 15 and 19 clones changed, versus approximately 1.2 between replicates. Across healthy donors, higher total template counts meant significantly greater approximately two-week count variance.

The repertoire was sequenced with immunoSEQ multiplex PCR; TCRdb's copy has only in-frame clones and lacks some. The table shows about 52,000 clones, with less than 85% occurring only once. Germline V gene lookup returns CDR1 LNHDA and CDR2 SQIVND (reference sequence). The CDR3 extends over 15 amino acids. The ends lost 5 bases at V and 2 bases at J; junction bases unmatched: 5. Note on this clone: Antigen: not known.

No infections or other immune events were documented during collection. The TCR was taken from a person between 18 and 75 years old in good health. The chain carries TRBV19 and TRBJ2-1, with 8 nucleotides matching TRBD2. Input material: blood. CDR3: CASSSRGGTYNEQFF. The CDR3, as DNA: TGTGCCAGTAGTTCTCGGGGGGGGACCTACAATGAGCAGTTCTTC.